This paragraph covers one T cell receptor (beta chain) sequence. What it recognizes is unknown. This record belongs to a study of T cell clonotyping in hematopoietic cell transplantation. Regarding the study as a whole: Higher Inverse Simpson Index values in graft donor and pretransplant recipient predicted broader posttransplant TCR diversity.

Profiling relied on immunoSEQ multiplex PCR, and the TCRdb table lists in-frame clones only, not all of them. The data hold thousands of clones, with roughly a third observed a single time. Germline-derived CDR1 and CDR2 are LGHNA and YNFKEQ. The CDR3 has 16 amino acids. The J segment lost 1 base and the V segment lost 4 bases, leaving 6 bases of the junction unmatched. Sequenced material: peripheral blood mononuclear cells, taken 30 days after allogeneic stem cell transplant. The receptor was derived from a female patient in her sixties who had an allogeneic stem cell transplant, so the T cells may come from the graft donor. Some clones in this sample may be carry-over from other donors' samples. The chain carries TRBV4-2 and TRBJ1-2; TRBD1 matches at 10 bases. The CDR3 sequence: CASSPGQGEGNYGYTF. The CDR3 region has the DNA TGTGCCAGCAGCCCTGGACAGGGGGAGGGTAACTATGGCTACACCTTC.